This T cell receptor (beta chain) appears in the sequencing data of a study of T cell responses to AZD1222 COVID-19 vaccine. General observations from the study: Increases in Spike-specific TCR breadth and depth were seen after two AZD1222 doses. Researchers report vaccine-associated CD4 TCRs spanning spike, with dominance at 160-218 and 743-854. White British ancestry dominated among donors, who included more females, and clonal diversity was possibly underestimated. Sampling captured repertoires only after the peak T cell response.

Only in-frame clones appear in the TCRdb table, and some are missing; sequencing was by immunoSEQ multiplex PCR. In the table there are under 140,000 clones, about nine tenths of which are singletons. In the case of this clone: The antigen remains undetermined.

Germline V gene lookup returns CDR1 MNHEY and CDR2 SVGAGI. This CDR3 comprises 14 residues. V dropped 2 bases and J dropped 8 bases, with 15 bases sitting between them. The source of this sequence is an adult in good health. The chain uses TRBV6-5 and TRBJ1-2, with D perhaps matching TRBD1 (5 bases). The specimen was peripheral blood, collected on day 0 of AZD1222 vaccination. The CDR3 bases are TGTGCCAGCAGTTACAGGGGCGGGGTTCAAGGCTACACCTTC. As protein: CASSYRGGVQGYTF.